Listed below are T cell receptor beta chains from one sample, sequenced in a study of blood T cell repertoires in COVID-19. Clones were sequenced by immunoSEQ multiplex PCR, and TCRdb holds only the in-frame ones, with some missing. This sample carries hundreds of thousands of clones, roughly 84% of them seen once, and the ten largest clones take 5.5% to 7.5%. Sequenced: PBMCs or T cells enriched from blood (not recorded which). All receptors come from a woman aged 40 to 49 who had recovered from COVID-19. Each CDR3 is given with its conserved first and last residue. D genes are given only for firm matches. Rows may omit the clone size; those that give it use once, few, many or a size class.

CDR3 length	clone size	J gene	V gene	D gene	CDR3 DNA	CDR3 protein
12	-	TRBJ1-4	TRBV19	-	TGTGCCAGTTCCGAGCTTAGCGAAAAACTGTTTTTT	CASSELSEKLFF
15	few	TRBJ1-2	TRBV19	TRBD1	TGTGCCAGTAGTCCCGGGACAGCCTTAGCCAATGGCTACACCTTC	CASSPGTALANGYTF
17	many	TRBJ1-5	TRBV27	TRBD1	TGTGCCAGCAGTAACTTCCCCGGGACAGCCTCGAATCAGCCCCAGCATTTT	CASSNFPGTASNQPQHF
15	-	TRBJ1-1	TRBV7-2	TRBD1	TGTGCCAGCAGCGCCCGGGACAGGGCCACCACTGAAGCTTTCTTT	CASSARDRATTEAFF
13	-	TRBJ1-5	TRBV29-1	TRBD1	TGCAGCGTTGTAACAGGGGACAATCAGCCCCAGCATTTT	CSVVTGDNQPQHF
14	-	TRBJ1-1	TRBV5-1	-	TGCGCCAGCAGCTTGGCATACGGGGACACTGAAGCTTTCTTT	CASSLAYGDTEAFF
18	-	TRBJ1-2	TRBV6-4	-	TGTGCCAGCAGTGACTCGATCTCGGTTGAGAGGCTCCTCCAAATCGACACCTTC	CASSDSISVERLLQIDTF
18	-	TRBJ2-3	TRBV15	TRBD2	TGTGCCACCAGCACCCGGAATGTAGCGGGAGGGGGGGCAGATACGCAGTATTTT	CATSTRNVAGGGADTQYF
16	once	TRBJ2-2	TRBV27	TRBD1	TGTGCCAGCAGGCGCACCGGGACAGGGAACACCGGGGAGCTGTTTTTT	CASRRTGTGNTGELFF
12	-	TRBJ1-1	TRBV7-3	TRBD1	TGTGCCAGCAGCCAGGGGACAGCTGAAGCTTTCTTT	CASSQGTAEAFF
12	-	TRBJ1-4	TRBV2	-	TGTGCCAGCACCTACAGCAATGAAAAACTGTTTTTT	CASTYSNEKLFF
19	once	TRBJ2-5	TRBV10-3	TRBD1	TGTGCCATCAGTGAGTCAAAGGGGAAAGGACAGGGGGTTCAAGAGACCCAGTACTTC	CAISESKGKGQGVQETQYF
15	-	TRBJ1-1	TRBV6-5	-	TGTGCCAGCAGCCGCTTGGGGGGTGCGAACACTGAAGCTTTCTTT	CASSRLGGANTEAFF
16	-	TRBJ2-1	TRBV19	TRBD2	TGTGCCAGACTAGCGGGAGCCGAAGTTGCCTACAATGAGCAGTTCTTC	CARLAGAEVAYNEQFF
14	-	TRBJ1-5	TRBV7-9	-	TGTGCCAGCAGCTTAGCGGCAGATAATCAGCCCCAGCATTTT	CASSLAADNQPQHF
15	-	TRBJ2-3	TRBV5-1	TRBD1	TGCGCCAGCAGCTACCTGGGACAGACGACAGATACGCAGTATTTT	CASSYLGQTTDTQYF
14	-	TRBJ1-6	TRBV5-1	-	TGCGCCAGCAGCTCCGGAGAAGCGAGTTCACCCCTCCACTTT	CASSSGEASSPLHF
13	-	TRBJ2-7	TRBV6-6	-	TGTGCCAGCAGTTACCTCGAGAACGGCGAGCAGTACTTC	CASSYLENGEQYF
15	-	TRBJ2-1	TRBV27	TRBD2	TGTGCCAGCAGTCCGGGACTAGCGGGCTACAATGAGCAGTTCTTC	CASSPGLAGYNEQFF
15	-	TRBJ2-1	TRBV28	TRBD2	TGTGCCAGCCAAAACGGGGGACTAGCGACCATGGAGCAGTTCTTC	CASQNGGLATMEQFF
15	-	TRBJ2-1	TRBV7-2	TRBD2	TGTGCCAGCAGCTTAACTAGCGGGGGATACAATGAGCAGTTCTTC	CASSLTSGGYNEQFF
13	few	TRBJ2-7	TRBV28	-	TGTGCCAGCAATCGCCTTAGCTCCTACGAGCAGTACTTC	CASNRLSSYEQYF
18	-	TRBJ1-1	TRBV4-1	-	TGCGCCAGCAGCCCCACGTGGGGGGGCTCTTATATGAACACTGAAGCTTTCTTT	CASSPTWGGSYMNTEAFF
18	-	TRBJ2-3	TRBV28	-	TGTGCCAGCAGTTTTTCTCCCGGAGGTAGCGCGATCACAGATACGCAGTATTTT	CASSFSPGGSAITDTQYF
13	-	TRBJ2-3	TRBV7-2	TRBD1	TGTGCCAGCAGGGGACAGATTACAGATACGCAGTATTTT	CASRGQITDTQYF
15	-	TRBJ2-7	TRBV30	TRBD1	TGTGCCTGGGTCCCTCCTTCAGGGGGTATTGGCGAGCAGTACTTC	CAWVPPSGGIGEQYF
15	-	TRBJ1-6	TRBV7-2	-	TGTGCCAGCAGCTTCGGGGGGGCGGGTAATTCACCCCTCCACTTT	CASSFGGAGNSPLHF
18	-	TRBJ1-1	TRBV27	-	TGTGCCAGCAGTTCCGAGTCAAGGCGGAGGGTGGGGAACACTGAAGCTTTCTTT	CASSSESRRRVGNTEAFF
15	-	TRBJ1-6	TRBV28	-	TGTGCCAGCAGGAACCGGGATTCCTATAATTCACCCCTCCACTTT	CASRNRDSYNSPLHF
13	-	TRBJ1-4	TRBV5-5	TRBD1	TGTGCCAGCAGCACTTACAGGGGGGAAAAACTGTTTTTT	CASSTYRGEKLFF
14	-	TRBJ2-7	TRBV5-4	TRBD2	TGTGCCAGCAGCTTGACTAGCGTTCCCTACGAGCAGTACTTC	CASSLTSVPYEQYF
13	-	TRBJ2-5	TRBV7-3	-	TGTGCCAGCAGCTCCCTAATCCAAGAGACCCAGTACTTC	CASSSLIQETQYF
13	-	TRBJ1-2	TRBV19	-	TGTGCCAGTACATGGGGCAGCCACTATGGCTACACCTTC	CASTWGSHYGYTF
15	-	TRBJ2-1	TRBV6-4	-	TGTGCCAGCAGTGACTCAGGGGCAGAATACAATGAGCAGTTCTTC	CASSDSGAEYNEQFF
13	-	TRBJ2-7	TRBV24-1	-	TGTGCCACCAGTGATGGCTTTTCCTACGAGCAGTACTTC	CATSDGFSYEQYF
15	many	TRBJ1-5	TRBV7-8	TRBD1	TGTGCCAGCAGCTTGGGACAGGGGAGCAATCAGCCCCAGCATTTT	CASSLGQGSNQPQHF
15	-	TRBJ2-7	TRBV3-1/TRBV3-2	TRBD2	TGTGCCAGCAGCCAACTTAGCGGGCTTCCCGACGAGCAGTACTTC	CASSQLSGLPDEQYF
14	-	TRBJ1-1	TRBV5-1	-	TGCGCCAGCAGCTGGACGGGGGGTAACACTGAAGCTTTCTTT	CASSWTGGNTEAFF
14	-	TRBJ1-3	TRBV28	-	TGTGCCAGCAGTCCTGGCGGCGGGGGAAACACCATATATTTT	CASSPGGGGNTIYF
13	few	TRBJ1-1	TRBV19	TRBD1	TGTGCCAGTAGTGTGACAGGGGAGATTGAAGCTTTCTTT	CASSVTGEIEAFF
14	-	TRBJ1-1	TRBV7-9	TRBD1	TGTGCCAGCAGCTTTACCGCCGGGACAGTTGAAGCTTTCTTT	CASSFTAGTVEAFF
13	-	TRBJ1-2	TRBV9	-	TGTGCCAGCAGCGATAGAGCAGGGAATGGCTACACCTTC	CASSDRAGNGYTF
15	-	TRBJ2-5	TRBV24-1	TRBD1	TGTGCCACCAGTGAGGGGACAGGGCGGAGGGAGACCCAGTACTTC	CATSEGTGRRETQYF
14	-	TRBJ1-6	TRBV18	TRBD1	TGTGCCAGCTCACCAGACAGGGTTAATTCACCCCTCCACTTT	CASSPDRVNSPLHF
13	-	TRBJ1-5	TRBV10-3	-	TGTGCCATCAGTGAGTCGAGGGATCAGCCCCAGCATTTT	CAISESRDQPQHF